Included here is one T cell receptor beta chain sequence, with context. These data are taken from a study of blood T cell repertoires in COVID-19. Sequencing was performed with immunoSEQ multiplex PCR; in TCRdb, only in-frame clones are kept and a portion is missing. The sample carries about 190,000 clones, around 80% recorded once. The specimen sequenced was peripheral blood. This clonotype was obtained from a woman aged 45-59 years with acute or convalescent COVID-19.

This CDR3 is CASSEGQGGGTDTQYF. CDR3 in DNA: TGTGCCAGCTCGGAAGGACAGGGAGGGGGAACAGATACGCAGTATTTT. The J gene is TRBJ2-3, the V gene TRBV18; possible D gene TRBD1, 8 bases. CDR3 length: 16 amino acids. Germline CDR1 reads KGHSH; CDR2 reads LQKENI. The V and J ends lost 6 bases and 3 bases respectively, with 19 bases between them.